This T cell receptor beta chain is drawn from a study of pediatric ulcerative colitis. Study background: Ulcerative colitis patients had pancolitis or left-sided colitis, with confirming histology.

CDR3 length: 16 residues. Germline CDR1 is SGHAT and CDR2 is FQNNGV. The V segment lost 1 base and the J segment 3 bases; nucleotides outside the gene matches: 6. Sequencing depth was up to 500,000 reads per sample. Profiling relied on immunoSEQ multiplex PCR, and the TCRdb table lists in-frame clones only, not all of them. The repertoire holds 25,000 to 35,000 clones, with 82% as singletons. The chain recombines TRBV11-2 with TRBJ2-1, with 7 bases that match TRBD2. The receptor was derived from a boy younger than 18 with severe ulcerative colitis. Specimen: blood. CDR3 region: CASSLVGGGNYNEQFF. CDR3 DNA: TGTGCCAGCAGCTTAGTCGGCGGGGGTAACTACAATGAGCAGTTCTTC.